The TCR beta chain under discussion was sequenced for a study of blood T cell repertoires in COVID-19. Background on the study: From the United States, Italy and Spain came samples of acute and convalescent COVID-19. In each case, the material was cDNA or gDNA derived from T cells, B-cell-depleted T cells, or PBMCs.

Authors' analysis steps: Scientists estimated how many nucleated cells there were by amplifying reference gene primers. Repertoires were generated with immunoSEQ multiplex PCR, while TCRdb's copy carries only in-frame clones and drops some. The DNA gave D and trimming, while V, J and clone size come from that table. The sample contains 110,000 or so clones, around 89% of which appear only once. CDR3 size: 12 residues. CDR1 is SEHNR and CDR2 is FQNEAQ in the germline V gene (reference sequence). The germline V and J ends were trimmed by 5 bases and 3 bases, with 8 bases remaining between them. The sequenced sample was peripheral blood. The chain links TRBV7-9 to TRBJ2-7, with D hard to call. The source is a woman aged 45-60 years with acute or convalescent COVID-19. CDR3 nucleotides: TGTGCCAGCAGCGGGCAGTACTACGAGCAGTACTTC. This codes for CASSGQYYEQYF.